This TCR beta chain was recovered during a study of shared clonotypes between healthy human individuals (dated by TCRdb to 2018 to 2021). With regard to the full study: The cohort included a few men and a couple of women between 18 and 49 years of age. Each donor's leukapheresis produced roughly between roughly 0.85 and 9.5 billion PBMCs. To estimate repertoire size and how much clonotype sharing occurs between individuals, the study deeply sequenced the blood TCR repertoires of about five healthy adults. To increase sequencing depth and limit assay-specific biases, TCR repertoire library preparation and sequencing were carried out by different laboratories using diverse techniques. For each donor, three plates each were used for CD4 naive and CD4 memory, two plates were used for CD8 naive, and one plate was used for CD8 memory.

The CDR3 holds 15 amino acids from the cysteine to the phenylalanine. The retained sequence is limited to the CDR3, 45 bases, with the frame set at the first base. Cut back by 5 bases and 2 bases, the V and J ends lie 14 bases apart. Per the germline V gene, SGHTA is the CDR1 and FQGNSA is the CDR2. Using the deep immunoSEQ assay, TCR CDR3 regions were amplified from genomic DNA by multiplex PCR. Extracted genomic DNA from each cell subset was spread evenly across all wells of several immunoSEQ 96-well plates, with each plate serving as a replicate. For sorted subsets, each replicate PCR was loaded with around 220 ng genomic DNA, equivalent to 25,000 to 35,000 T cell genomes. Purified libraries were quantified with a Qubit 3.0 fluorometer, sized on a Bioanalyzer 2100, and re-quantified with the KAPA Library Quantification kit. A separate single-read 150-cycle Illumina NextSeq 550 flow cell was used to sequence each immunoSEQ 96-well plate. Regarding the original processing steps: Because the immunoSEQ output held only junctional sequences and lacked quality scores, the filtering could not match the filtering applied to full-length reads. To assign V/J genes and CDR3, sequences were annotated using PyIR, a Python wrapper for IgBLAST v1.9, with IMGT germline references. Reads with weak V/J assignments (E-value above 1e-6), missing CDR3, stop codons, out-of-frame junctions, or ambiguous translated residues were removed. V3J clonotypes were defined as sequences sharing the same inferred V gene, J gene, and CDR3 amino acid sequence. To compute the percentage overlap between repertoires, the number of shared unique clonotypes was divided by the size of the smaller repertoire. RTK rarefaction, the Chao1 estimator, and Recon v2.1 estimates of unobserved clonotypes were used to assess repertoire richness. OLGA was used to compute generation probabilities for all TCRbeta clonotypes that the gDNA method yielded from a handful of donors. The immuneACCESS repertoire file appears here via TCRdb, limited to in-frame rearrangements. These files lack a portion of the clones; in checked studies, under half of the deficit traces to unresolved V genes, and the cause of the others is not known. V and J calls and clone size are copied from that table; D and trimming were computed from the DNA. A total of 300,000 to 400,000 clones appear in this sample, approximately 79% of them only once. Clones ranked in the top ten supply 10% to 13% of the sample.

The donors were healthy, HIV-negative adults with no recently reported acute infections or vaccinations. All donors were Caucasian adults living in Nashville, Tennessee, USA. CD4+ T cells were enriched by magnetic negative selection, after which naive cells were positively selected on CD45RA and the negative fraction was taken as the memory subset. After blood collection by leukapheresis, PBMCs were isolated using Ficoll-Histopaque density gradient centrifugation and then cryopreserved in the vapor phase of liquid nitrogen. Analytical flow cytometry was used to check the purity and quantity of each magnetically sorted T cell population. Genomic DNA was isolated from each sorted fraction and quantified by UV absorbance on a Nanodrop 2000c. The research as a whole found: Clonotypes shared by all four sorted-subset donors showed higher generation probabilities than non-shared clonotypes. Sampling was restricted to blood, and TCR repertoires in tissue are likely to differ from TCR repertoires in blood. Pairwise subsampling indicated that sequencing depth was expected to affect the degree of clonotype sharing among donors. Even with the large sequencing depth, rarefaction of the sorted-subset datasets indicated that sequencing was incomplete. The small number of donors limited the genetic and exposure-history diversity represented. About 5% of naive CD4, 3.5% of naive CD8, roughly 2.4% of memory CD4, and less than 0.45% of memory CD8 clonotypes were shared across several donors. Naive subsets generally had larger estimated clonotype richness than memory subsets did.

As concerns this clone: Its antigen target is currently unknown. There are no base qualities to consult, and no much larger clone falls within one base.

This clonotype originated in a man aged 25-45 years in good health. Sequenced sample: memory CD4+ T cells sorted from blood. Sample cell subset or site, as interpreted from the label and publication: CD45RA-negative fraction. Recombination linked TRBV7-2 to TRBJ2-3, and the D gene may be TRBD2, 6 bases matching. In nucleotide form, the sequence is TGTGCCAGCAGCCCGGAGGGATTTGACACAGATACGCAGTATTTT. It is translated as CASSPEGFDTDTQYF.